Ten or more counts support the clone carrying this TCR beta chain. Its antigen remains unknown. Profiled with immunoSEQ multiplex PCR; TCRdb holds only in-frame clones, not every one. The data hold approximately 45,000 clones, with around two thirds observed a single time. The junction had 11 bases not matched to a gene; V was cut back by 0 bases and J by 12 bases. Per the germline V gene, CDR1 is SGHRS and CDR2 is YFSETQ. The CDR3 is 16 amino acids. This entry is derived from a study of PD-1 blockade in classical Hodgkin lymphoma. Overall study context: Administration of nivolumab to patients was at 3 mg/kg intravenously every 2 weeks.

Whole-study findings and limits: Whereas CD4+ TCR diversity had risen significantly by C4D1, CD8+ TCR diversity had not.

Time point meaning: cycle 4 day 1 (C4D1), after 6 weeks of nivolumab. Relapse after autologous stem cell transplantation occurred in every patient, and brentuximab vedotin exposure varied. This TCR was recovered from a human donor with classical Hodgkin lymphoma. The chain links TRBV5-1 to TRBJ2-5; TRBD2 aligns across 13 bases. The specimen comprised peripheral blood mononuclear cells (PBMCs), sampled before the fourth cycle of nivolumab. CDR3 nucleotides: TGCGCCAGCAGCTTGGAACCCGGGACTAGCGGGGCTTACGAGTACTTC. Residues: CASSLEPGTSGAYEYF. Combining the CDR3 with reference TRBV5-1 and TRBJ2-5 gives the whole variable domain KAGVTQTPRYLIKTRGQQVTLSCSPISGHRSVSWYQQTPGQGLQFLFEYFSETQRNKGNFPGRFSGRQFSNSRSEMNVSTLELGDSALYLCASSLEPGTSGAYEYFGPGTRLLVL.